What follows are 13 T cell receptor beta chains derived from one specimen sequenced in a study of T-cell memory formation after mild COVID-19. TCRdb called the 5' RACE reads again in MiXCR, with one record for every CDR3 protein. The sample contains fewer than 500,000 distinct CDR3 sequences, approximately 25% of which appear only once. Sequenced sample: PBMCs or a T cell subset sorted from them (not recorded which). The receptors stem from an adult woman who had mild COVID-19 (a few samples of this study predate the infection). Cell type and time point are not known.

The gene calls are TRBV5-1 and TRBJ1-2; D not certain. Trimming took 0 bases from V and 4 from J, leaving 10 bases between them. The CDR3 covers 14 residues. Germline lookup yields CDR1 SGHRS and CDR2 YFSETQ. The CDR3 coding sequence is TGCGCCAGCAGCTTGGGGGGAGCGGCCTATGGCTACACCTTC. Residues: CASSLGGAAYGYTF. The full variable domain, its missing parts supplied by reference TRBV5-1 and TRBJ1-2, is KAGVTQTPRYLIKTRGQQVTLSCSPISGHRSVSWYQQTPGQGLQFLFEYFSETQRNKGNFPGRFSGRQFSNSRSEMNVSTLELGDSALYLCASSLGGAAYGYTFGSGTRLTVV.

This clonotype was counted a few times. The chain employs TRBV6-5 and TRBJ1-5; tentatively, D is TRBD1 (5 bases). The V gene's germline CDR1 is MNHEY and CDR2 SVGAGI. This CDR3 spans 15 amino acids. Trimming stripped 7 bases from V and 6 bases from J, with 19 bases between. CDR3 nucleotides: TGTGCCAGCAAGAACGGGACTCTCAAGGGTCAGCCCCAGCATTTT. Its protein product is CASKNGTLKGQPQHF.

The chain joins TRBV5-8 to TRBJ2-4, with 10 nucleotides matching TRBD1. The germline V gene has CDR1 SGHTS and CDR2 YDEGEE. The junction had 9 bases not matched to a gene; V was cut back by 3 bases and J by 6 bases. The CDR3 length is 16 residues. The CDR3 DNA reads TGTGCCAGCAGCTCAACCACCCGGGACAGGGGAAACATTCAGTACTTC. It is translated as CASSSTTRDRGNIQYF.

The chain combines TRBV7-8 with TRBJ1-4, with 8 nucleotides matching TRBD1. The germline gives CDR1 SGHVS, CDR2 FQNEAQ. The V and J ends lost 6 bases and 3 bases, in that order; junction bases with no gene match: 6. This CDR3 comprises 15 residues. CDR3 in DNA: TGTGCCAGCAGACGGGACAGGTTGGCTAATGAAAAACTGTTTTTT. Amino acid sequence: CASRRDRLANEKLFF.

This clonotype turned up a few times. This rearrangement joins TRBV6-4 to TRBJ2-2; possibly TRBD1 for D (5 bases). Trimming stripped 2 bases from V and 7 bases from J, with 17 bases between. CDR1 and CDR2 (germline): MRHNA, SNTAGT. This CDR3 is built from 16 residues. This chain's CDR3 is CASSDLPAGSYGELFF. The CDR3 DNA reads TGTGCCAGCAGTGACCTCCCGGCAGGGTCATACGGGGAGCTGTTTTTT.

The chain combines TRBV6-2 or TRBV6-3 with TRBJ2-5; TRBD1 might be the D (5 bases). Germline loops: CDR1 MNHEY, CDR2 SVGEGT. The CDR3 has 15 residues. The V end was cut by 2 bases, the J end by 2 bases, with 12 bases between. The CDR3: CASSYGTGLQETQYF. The CDR3 region has the DNA TGTGCCAGCAGTTACGGAACAGGATTACAAGAGACCCAGTACTTC.

The chain employs TRBV28 and TRBJ2-1; TRBD2 agrees at 14 bases. The CDR3 loop spans 19 amino acids. Germline values: CDR1 MDHEN, CDR2 SYDVKM. Trimming removed 5 bases from V and 0 bases from J; junction bases left unmatched: 9. CDR3 sequence: CASSPGTSGSGRSYNEQFF. The CDR3 DNA is TGTGCCAGCAGTCCCGGGACTAGCGGGAGTGGGCGCTCCTACAATGAGCAGTTCTTC.

The J gene is TRBJ1-2, the V gene TRBV7-3, with D hard to call. With 0 bases removed from V and 6 bases from J, the gap between germline ends came to 11 bases. The germline CDR1 and CDR2 sequences are SGHTA and FQGTGA. CDR3 size: 14 residues. Written as DNA, the CDR3 is TGTGCCAGCAGCTTAACGGGGTCGGGTGATGGCTACACCTTC. Translating gives CASSLTGSGDGYTF.

The rearrangement joins TRBV7-9 to TRBJ2-3; TRBD2 matches at 10 bases. CDR3 size: 14 residues. CDR1 is SEHNR, CDR2 FQNEAQ, per germline (reference sequence). Unmatched junction bases numbered 2, after V lost 5 bases and J lost 3 bases. CDR3 coding DNA: TGTGCCAGCAGCCTTAGCGGGAGGACAGATACGCAGTATTTT. Translation gives CASSLSGRTDTQYF. Variable domain in full (rest from reference TRBV7-9 and TRBJ2-3): DTGVSQNPRHKITKRGQNVTFRCDPISEHNRLYWYRQTLGQGPEFLTYFQNEAQLEKSRLLSDRFSAERPKGSFSTLEIQRTEQGDSAMYLCASSLSGRTDTQYFGPGTRLTVL.

This clonotype has more than one count but fewer than ten. The genes are TRBV7-6 and TRBJ2-7, with 10 bases lining up with TRBD1. The junction had 9 bases not matched to a gene; V was cut back by 5 bases and J by 5 bases. Germline V lookup: CDR1 SGHVS, CDR2 FNYEAQ. CDR3 length: 15 residues. The CDR3: CASSIGGTGVNEQYF. The DNA for the CDR3 is TGTGCCAGCAGCATTGGGGGGACAGGGGTCAACGAGCAGTACTTC.

The chain is built from TRBV4-2 and TRBJ1-2; D remains unclear. Germline-derived CDR1 and CDR2 are LGHNA and YNFKEQ. Trimming shortened V by 0 bases and J by 6 bases, and 8 bases separated the two germline ends. The CDR3 has 13 amino acids. The CDR3 DNA reads TGTGCCAGCAGCCAAGATCGGGAAGATGGCTACACCTTC. Translated, it gives CASSQDREDGYTF.

This clonotype was found a few times. The rearrangement uses TRBV5-4 and TRBJ2-7; 10 positions agree with TRBD2. Germline V gives CDR1 SGHNT, CDR2 YYREEE (reference sequence). The CDR3 is made up of 13 amino acids. The CDR3 region has the DNA TGTGCATGGGGGGCTAGCGGGGGCCTCGAGCAGTACTTC. Protein sequence: CAWGASGGLEQYF.

The rearrangement joins TRBV4-2 to TRBJ2-5; D ambiguous. The CDR3 length is 13 residues. V was shortened by 5 bases and J by 1 base, with 8 bases between the two germline ends. Germline CDR1 is LGHNA and CDR2 is YNFKEQ. CDR3 bases: TGTGCCAGCAGCGGAGATCCCCAAGAGACCCAGTACTTC. The encoded protein is CASSGDPQETQYF.